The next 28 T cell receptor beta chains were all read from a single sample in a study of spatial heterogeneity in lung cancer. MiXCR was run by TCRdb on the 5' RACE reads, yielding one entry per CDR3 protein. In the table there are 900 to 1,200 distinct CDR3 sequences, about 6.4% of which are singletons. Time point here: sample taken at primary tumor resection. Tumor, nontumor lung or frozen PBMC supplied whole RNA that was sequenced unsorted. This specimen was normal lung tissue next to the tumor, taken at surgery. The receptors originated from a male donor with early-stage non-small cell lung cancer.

CDR3 protein: CASSGQGPQETQYF. The DNA for the CDR3 is TGTGCCAGCAGTGGCCAGGGGCCGCAAGAGACCCAGTACTTC. The rearrangement joins TRBV2 to TRBJ2-5; a weak D match, TRBD1 (6 bases). V lost 4 bases to trimming and J lost 2 bases, with 11 bases between them. Germline V gene data show CDR1 as SNHLY and CDR2 as FYNNEI. This CDR3 region has 14 residues. The complete variable domain, with remaining parts taken from reference TRBV2 and TRBJ2-5, reads EPEVTQTPSHQVTQMGQEVILRCVPISNHLYFYWYRQILGQKVEFLVSFYNNEISEKSEIFDDQFSVERPDGSNFTLKIRSTKLEDSAMYFCASSGQGPQETQYFGPGTRLLVL.

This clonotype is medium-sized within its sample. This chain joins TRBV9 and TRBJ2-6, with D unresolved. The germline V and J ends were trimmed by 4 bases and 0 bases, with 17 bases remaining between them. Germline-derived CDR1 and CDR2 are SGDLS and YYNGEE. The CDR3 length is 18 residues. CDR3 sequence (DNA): TGTGCCAGCAGCTCCAACCCGGGCACACACTCTGGGGCCAACGTCCTGACTTTC. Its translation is CASSSNPGTHSGANVLTF.

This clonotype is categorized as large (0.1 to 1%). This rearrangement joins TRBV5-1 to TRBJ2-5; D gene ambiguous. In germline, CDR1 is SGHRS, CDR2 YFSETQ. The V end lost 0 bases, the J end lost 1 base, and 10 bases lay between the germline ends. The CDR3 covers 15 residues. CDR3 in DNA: TGCGCCAGCAGCTTGGGCTTGGCCCGCCAAGAGACCCAGTACTTC. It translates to CASSLGLARQETQYF.

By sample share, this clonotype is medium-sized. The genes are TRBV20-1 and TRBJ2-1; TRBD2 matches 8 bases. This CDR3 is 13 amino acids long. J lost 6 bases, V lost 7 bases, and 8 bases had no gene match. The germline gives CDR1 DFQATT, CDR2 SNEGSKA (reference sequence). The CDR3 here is CSGTGGASNEQFF. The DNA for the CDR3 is TGCAGTGGGACGGGGGGGGCCAGCAATGAGCAGTTCTTC.

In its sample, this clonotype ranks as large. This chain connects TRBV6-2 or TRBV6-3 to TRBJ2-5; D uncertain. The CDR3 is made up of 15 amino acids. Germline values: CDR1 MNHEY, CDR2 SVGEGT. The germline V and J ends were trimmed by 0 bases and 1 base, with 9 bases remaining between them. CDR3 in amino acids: CASSYSQNIQETQYF. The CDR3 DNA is TGTGCCAGCAGTTACTCGCAGAACATCCAAGAGACCCAGTACTTC.

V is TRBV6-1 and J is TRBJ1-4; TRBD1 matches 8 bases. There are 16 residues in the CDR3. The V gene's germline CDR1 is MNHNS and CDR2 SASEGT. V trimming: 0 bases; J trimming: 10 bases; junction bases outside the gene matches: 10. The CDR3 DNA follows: TGTGCCAGCAGTGAAGCTGGGTCAGGGGGCGGGCGAAAACTGTTTTTT. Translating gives CASSEAGSGGGRKLFF.

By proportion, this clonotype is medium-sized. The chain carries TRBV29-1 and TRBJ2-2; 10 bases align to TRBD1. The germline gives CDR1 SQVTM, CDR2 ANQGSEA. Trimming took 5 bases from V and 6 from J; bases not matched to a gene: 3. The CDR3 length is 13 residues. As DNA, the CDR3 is TGCAGCGTTCAAGGGACAGGGGCCGGGGAGCTGTTTTTT. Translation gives CSVQGTGAGELFF.

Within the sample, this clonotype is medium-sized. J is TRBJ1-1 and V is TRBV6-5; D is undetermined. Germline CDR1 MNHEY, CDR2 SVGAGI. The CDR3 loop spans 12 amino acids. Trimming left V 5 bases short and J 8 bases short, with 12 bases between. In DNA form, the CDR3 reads TGTGCCAGCAGTACCTTCGGGGTAGAAGCTTTCTTT. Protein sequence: CASSTFGVEAFF.

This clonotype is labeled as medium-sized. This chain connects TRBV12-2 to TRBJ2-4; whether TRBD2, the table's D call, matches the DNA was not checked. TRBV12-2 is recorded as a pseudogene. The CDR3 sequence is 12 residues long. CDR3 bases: TGTGCAAGTCGCCTCCCGAAAAACATTCAGTACTTC. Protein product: CASRLPKNIQYF.

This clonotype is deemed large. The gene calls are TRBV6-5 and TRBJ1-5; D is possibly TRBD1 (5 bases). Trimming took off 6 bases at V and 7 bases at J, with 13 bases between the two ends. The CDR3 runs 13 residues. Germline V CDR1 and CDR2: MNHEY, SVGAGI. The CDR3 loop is CASRKTREQPQHF. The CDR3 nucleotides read TGTGCCAGCAGAAAGACCAGGGAGCAGCCCCAGCATTTT.

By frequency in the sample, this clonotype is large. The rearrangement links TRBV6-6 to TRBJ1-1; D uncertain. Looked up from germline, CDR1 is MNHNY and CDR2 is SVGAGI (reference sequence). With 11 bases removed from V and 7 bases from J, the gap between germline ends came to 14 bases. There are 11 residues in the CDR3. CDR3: CAVHWGNEAFF. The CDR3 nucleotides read TGTGCCGTCCATTGGGGTAATGAAGCTTTCTTT.

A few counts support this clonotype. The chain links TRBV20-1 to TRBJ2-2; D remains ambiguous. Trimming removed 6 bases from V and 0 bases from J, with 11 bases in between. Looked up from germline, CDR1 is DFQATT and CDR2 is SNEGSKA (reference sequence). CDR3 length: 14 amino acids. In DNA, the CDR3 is TGCAGTGCCCGAACGGCCTCGAACACCGGGGAGCTGTTTTTT. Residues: CSARTASNTGELFF.

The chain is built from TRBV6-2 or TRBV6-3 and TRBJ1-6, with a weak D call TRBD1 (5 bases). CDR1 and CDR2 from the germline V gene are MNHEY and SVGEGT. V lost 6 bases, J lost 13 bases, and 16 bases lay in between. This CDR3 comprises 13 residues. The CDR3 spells CASSPGRRTPLHF. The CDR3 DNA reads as TGTGCCAGCAGCCCGGGACGGAGAACTCCCCTCCACTTT.

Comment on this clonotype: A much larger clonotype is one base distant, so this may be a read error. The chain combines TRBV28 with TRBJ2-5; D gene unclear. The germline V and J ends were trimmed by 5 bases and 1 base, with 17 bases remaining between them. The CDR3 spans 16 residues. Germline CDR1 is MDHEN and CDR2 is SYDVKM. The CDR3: CASSREPIGVQETQYF. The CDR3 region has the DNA TGTGCCAGCAGTCGCGAACCGATAGGCGTCCAAGAGACCCAGTACTTC. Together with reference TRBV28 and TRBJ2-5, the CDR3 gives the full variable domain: DVKVTQSSRYLVKRTGEKVFLECVQDMDHENMFWYRQDPGLGLRLIYFSYDVKMKEKGDIPEGYSVSREKKERFSLILESASTNQTSMYLCASSREPIGVQETQYFGPGTRLLVL.

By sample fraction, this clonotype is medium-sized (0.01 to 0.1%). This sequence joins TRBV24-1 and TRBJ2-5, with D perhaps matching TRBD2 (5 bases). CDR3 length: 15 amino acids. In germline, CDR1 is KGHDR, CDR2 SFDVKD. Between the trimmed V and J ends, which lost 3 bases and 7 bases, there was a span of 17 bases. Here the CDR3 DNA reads TGTGCCACCAGTGATCCCGGACTCCCTGTCGGGACCCAGTACTTC. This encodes CATSDPGLPVGTQYF.

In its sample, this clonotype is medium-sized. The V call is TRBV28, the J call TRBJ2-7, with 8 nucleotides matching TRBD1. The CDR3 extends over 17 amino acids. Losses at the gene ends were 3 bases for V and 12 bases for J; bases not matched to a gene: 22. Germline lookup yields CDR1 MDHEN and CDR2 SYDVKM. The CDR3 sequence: CASSLTRPGQASSPGYF. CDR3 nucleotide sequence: TGTGCCAGCAGTTTGACCCGCCCGGGACAGGCGTCCTCGCCAGGGTACTTC.

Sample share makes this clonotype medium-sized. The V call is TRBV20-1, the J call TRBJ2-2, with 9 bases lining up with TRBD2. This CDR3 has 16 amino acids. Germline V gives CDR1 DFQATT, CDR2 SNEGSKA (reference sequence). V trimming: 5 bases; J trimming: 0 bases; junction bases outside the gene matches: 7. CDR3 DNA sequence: TGCAGTGCTTCTCCGACTAGCGGCGCGAACACCGGGGAGCTGTTTTTT. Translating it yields CSASPTSGANTGELFF.

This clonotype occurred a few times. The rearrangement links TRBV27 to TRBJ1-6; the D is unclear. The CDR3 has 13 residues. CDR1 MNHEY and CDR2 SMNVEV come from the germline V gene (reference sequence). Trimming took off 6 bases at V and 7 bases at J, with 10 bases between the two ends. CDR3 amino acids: CASSRSPNSPLHF. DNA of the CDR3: TGTGCCAGCAGCCGGTCCCCAAATTCACCCCTCCACTTT.

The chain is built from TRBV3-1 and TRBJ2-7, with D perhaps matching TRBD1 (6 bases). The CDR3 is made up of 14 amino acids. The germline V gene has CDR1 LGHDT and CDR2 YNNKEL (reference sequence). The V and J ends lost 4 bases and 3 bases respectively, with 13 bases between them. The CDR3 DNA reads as TGTGCCAGCAGCCCCCAGGGGATCTTCTACGAGCAGTACTTC. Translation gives CASSPQGIFYEQYF.

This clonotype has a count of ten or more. CDR3 region: CASSSYGTMYQETQYF. The CDR3 DNA sequence: TGTGCCAGCAGCTCATACGGGACAATGTACCAAGAGACCCAGTACTTC. The J gene is TRBJ2-5, the V gene TRBV7-2; perhaps TRBD1 as D (6 bases). V lost 4 bases, J lost 0 bases, and 15 bases lay in between. The CDR3 has 16 amino acids. CDR1 and CDR2 (germline): SGHTA, FQGNSA.

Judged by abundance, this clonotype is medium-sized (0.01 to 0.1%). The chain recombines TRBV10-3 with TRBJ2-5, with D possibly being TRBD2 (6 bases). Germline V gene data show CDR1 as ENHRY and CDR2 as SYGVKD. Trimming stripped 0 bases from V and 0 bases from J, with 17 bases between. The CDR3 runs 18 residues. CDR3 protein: CAISESGDLLTYQETQYF. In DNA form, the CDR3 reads TGTGCCATCAGTGAGTCCGGGGACTTATTAACGTACCAAGAGACCCAGTACTTC.

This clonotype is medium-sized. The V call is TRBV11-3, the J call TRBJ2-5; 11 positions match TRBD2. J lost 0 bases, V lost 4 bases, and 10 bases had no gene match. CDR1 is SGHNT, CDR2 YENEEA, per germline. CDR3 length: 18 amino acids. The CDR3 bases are TGTGCCAGCAGCTCTACTAGCGGGGGCGTCTTAAACCAAGAGACCCAGTACTTC. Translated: CASSSTSGGVLNQETQYF. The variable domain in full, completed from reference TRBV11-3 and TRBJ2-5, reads EAGVVQSPRYKIIEKKQPVAFWCNPISGHNTLYWYLQNLGQGPELLIRYENEEAVDDSQLPKDRFSAERLKGVDSTLKIQPAELGDSAVYLCASSSTSGGVLNQETQYFGPGTRLLVL.

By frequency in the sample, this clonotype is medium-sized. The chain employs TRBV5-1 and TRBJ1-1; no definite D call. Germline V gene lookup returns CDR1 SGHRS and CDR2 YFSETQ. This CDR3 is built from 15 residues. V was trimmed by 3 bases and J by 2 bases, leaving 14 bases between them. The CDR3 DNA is TGCGCCAGCAGCTGGGTGGGCCCGGACAACACTGAAGCTTTCTTT. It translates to CASSWVGPDNTEAFF.

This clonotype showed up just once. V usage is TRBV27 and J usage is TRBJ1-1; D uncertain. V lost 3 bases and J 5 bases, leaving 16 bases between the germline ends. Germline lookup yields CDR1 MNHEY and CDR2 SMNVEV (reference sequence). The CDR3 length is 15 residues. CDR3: CASSFLSDPGTEAFF. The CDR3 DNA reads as TGTGCCAGCAGTTTTCTTAGCGATCCTGGGACTGAAGCTTTCTTT.

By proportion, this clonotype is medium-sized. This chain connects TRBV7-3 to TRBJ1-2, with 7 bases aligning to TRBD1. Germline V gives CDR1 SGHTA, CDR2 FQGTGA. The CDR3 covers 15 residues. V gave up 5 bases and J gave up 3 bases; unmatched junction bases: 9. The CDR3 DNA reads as TGTGCCAGCAGCCTCCATCAAGGGGGCGACTATGGCTACACCTTC. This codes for CASSLHQGGDYGYTF.

The CDR3 loop is CAISERTGELFF. The CDR3 coding sequence is TGTGCCATCAGTGAGAGGACCGGGGAGCTGTTTTTT. The chain couples TRBV10-3 to TRBJ2-2; D gene ambiguous. The germline V gene has CDR1 ENHRY and CDR2 SYGVKD. CDR3 length: 12 amino acids. Trimming left V 2 bases short and J 5 bases short, with 3 bases between.

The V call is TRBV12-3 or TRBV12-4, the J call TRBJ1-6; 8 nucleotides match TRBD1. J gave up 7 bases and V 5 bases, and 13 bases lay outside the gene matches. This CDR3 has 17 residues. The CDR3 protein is CASSPGQASPFNSPLHF. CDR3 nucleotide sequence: TGTGCCAGCAGTCCGGGACAGGCGTCCCCTTTCAATTCACCCCTCCACTTT.

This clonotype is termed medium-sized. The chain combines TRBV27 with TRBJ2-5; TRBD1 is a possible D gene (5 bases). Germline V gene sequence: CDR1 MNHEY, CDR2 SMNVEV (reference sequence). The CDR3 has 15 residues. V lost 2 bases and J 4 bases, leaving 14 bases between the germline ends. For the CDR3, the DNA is TGTGCCAGCAGTTTAAGGGGCAGCGCAGGAGAGACCCAGTACTTC. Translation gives CASSLRGSAGETQYF.